These 11 T cell receptor beta chains came from one sample sequenced in a study of blood T cell repertoires in COVID-19. The data were produced by immunoSEQ multiplex PCR, yet TCRdb's version contains in-frame clones alone and is incomplete. The sample holds 150,000 to 200,000 clones, about 80% seen once. Sequencing was performed on PBMCs or T cells enriched from blood (not recorded which). All receptors come from a man aged 45-65 years who had recovered from COVID-19.

This clone was observed a single time. The chain links TRBV19 to TRBJ1-1; D not certain. The CDR3 runs 12 residues. The V and J ends lost 7 bases and 5 bases respectively, with 11 bases between them. Germline-derived CDR1 and CDR2 are LNHDA and SQIVND (reference sequence). The CDR3 is CASTTTRTEAFF. For the CDR3, the DNA is TGTGCCAGTACGACGACAAGGACTGAAGCTTTCTTT.

CDR3 amino acids: CASSFRGGIQYF. DNA of the CDR3: TGTGCCAGCAGCTTCAGGGGTGGCATTCAGTACTTC. The chain recombines TRBV3-1 (or the pseudogene TRBV3-2) with TRBJ2-4; D is possibly TRBD1 (6 bases). The V end was cut by 5 bases, the J end by 9 bases, with 11 bases between. Germline V gene data show CDR1 as LGHDT and CDR2 as YNNKEL (reference sequence). The CDR3 runs to 12 residues.

V is TRBV7-8 and J is TRBJ1-2; weak D call: TRBD1 (5 bases). CDR1 SGHVS and CDR2 FQNEAQ come from the germline V gene. This CDR3 region has 17 residues. The V end was cut by 5 bases, the J end by 8 bases, with 27 bases between. CDR3 region: CASSPTAIPGGDSGYTF. The CDR3 DNA follows: TGTGCCAGCAGCCCGACTGCCATTCCCGGGGGTGATAGCGGCTACACCTTC.

The chain carries TRBV5-1 and TRBJ2-3; TRBD2 matches at 13 bases. This CDR3 comprises 17 residues. The V segment lost 3 bases and the J segment 4 bases; nucleotides outside the gene matches: 8. Germline-derived CDR1 and CDR2 are SGHRS and YFSETQ. In DNA, the CDR3 is TGCGCCAGCAGCTCGATGACTAGCGGGAGGTTTGCAGATACGCAGTATTTT. Its translation: CASSSMTSGRFADTQYF.

Many counts were recorded for this clone. This rearrangement joins TRBV5-8 to TRBJ2-7; TRBD2 agrees at 11 bases. Germline loops: CDR1 SGHTS, CDR2 YDEGEE. V dropped 6 bases and J dropped 5; count of bases not matched to a gene: 10. The CDR3 has 15 residues. This chain's CDR3 is CASTKLAGEKNEQYF. CDR3 nucleotides: TGTGCCAGCACCAAACTAGCGGGAGAGAAAAACGAGCAGTACTTC.

With regard to this clone: The same CDR3 arises from other DNA sequences in this sample as well. The chain is built from TRBV7-9 and TRBJ1-4; D is possibly TRBD1 (6 bases). The CDR3 spans 14 residues. Trimming left V 5 bases short and J 6 bases short, with 13 bases between. The germline V gene encodes CDR1 SEHNR and CDR2 FQNEAQ (reference sequence). The CDR3 protein is CASSLVGGDEKLFF. The CDR3, as DNA: TGTGCCAGCAGCCTCGTTGGGGGCGATGAAAAACTGTTTTTT.

The chain recombines TRBV28 with TRBJ2-7, with 9 bases lining up with TRBD2. The CDR3 sequence is 15 residues long. In germline, CDR1 is MDHEN, CDR2 SYDVKM. V dropped 7 bases and J dropped 0; count of bases not matched to a gene: 7. As DNA, the CDR3 is TGTGCCAGCACTCCTAGCGGGACCTACTCCTACGAGCAGTACTTC. This gives the protein CASTPSGTYSYEQYF.

This clone was recorded only once. The chain employs TRBV27 and TRBJ2-1; a weak D match, TRBD1 (5 bases). The V and J ends lost 4 bases and 0 bases respectively, with 16 bases between them. Germline CDR1 is MNHEY and CDR2 is SMNVEV (reference sequence). The CDR3 is 17 amino acids. The CDR3 DNA sequence: TGTGCCAGCAGTTCCAAACCGTCGACAGCCTCCTACAATGAGCAGTTCTTC. This encodes CASSSKPSTASYNEQFF.

This clone has a single count. The genes are TRBV2 and TRBJ2-7; a possible D gene is TRBD2 (7 bases). Germline CDR1 and CDR2: SNHLY and FYNNEI. The CDR3 length is 14 residues. V lost 6 bases to trimming and J lost 2 bases, with 14 bases between them. The CDR3 region has the DNA TGTGCCAGCAGGGAGGGGGGGCGCCCCTACGAGCAGTACTTC. This sequence encodes CASREGGRPYEQYF.

CDR3 region: CASSGTSGRYTGELFF. The CDR3 DNA sequence: TGTGCCAGCAGCGGGACTAGCGGGAGATATACCGGGGAGCTGTTTTTT. The rearrangement uses TRBV2 and TRBJ2-2, with 14 nucleotides matching TRBD2. With 6 bases clipped from V and 5 bases from J, the junction kept 5 bases outside the gene matches. Germline assignment: CDR1 SNHLY and CDR2 FYNNEI. This CDR3 contains 16 residues.

The chain has TRBV5-1 and TRBJ2-3, with D possibly matching TRBD1 (5 bases). Trimming removed 5 bases at V and 2 bases at J, with 15 bases between. The CDR3 runs 15 residues. Germline V gives CDR1 SGHRS, CDR2 YFSETQ. The CDR3 region is CASRSGMGPTDTQYF. The CDR3 DNA follows: TGCGCCAGCAGGTCAGGGATGGGGCCCACAGATACGCAGTATTTT.